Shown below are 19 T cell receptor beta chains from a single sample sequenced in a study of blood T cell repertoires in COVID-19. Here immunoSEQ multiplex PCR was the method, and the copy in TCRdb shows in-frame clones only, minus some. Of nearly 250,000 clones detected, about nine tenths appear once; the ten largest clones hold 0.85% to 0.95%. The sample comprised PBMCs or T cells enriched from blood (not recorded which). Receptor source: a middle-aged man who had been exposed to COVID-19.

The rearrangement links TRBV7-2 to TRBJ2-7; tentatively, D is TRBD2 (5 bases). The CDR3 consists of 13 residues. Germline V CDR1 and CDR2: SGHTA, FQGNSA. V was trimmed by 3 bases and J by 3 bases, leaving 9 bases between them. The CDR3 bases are TGTGCCAGCAGCTTTTATACTAGCTACGAGCAGTACGTC. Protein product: CASSFYTSYEQYV.

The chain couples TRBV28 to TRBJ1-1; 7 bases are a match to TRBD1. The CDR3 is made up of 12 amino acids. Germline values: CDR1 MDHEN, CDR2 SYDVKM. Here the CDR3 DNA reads TGTATATGTGAAGGGACAGAAAAAAAAGCTTTCTTT. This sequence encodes CICEGTEKKAFF.

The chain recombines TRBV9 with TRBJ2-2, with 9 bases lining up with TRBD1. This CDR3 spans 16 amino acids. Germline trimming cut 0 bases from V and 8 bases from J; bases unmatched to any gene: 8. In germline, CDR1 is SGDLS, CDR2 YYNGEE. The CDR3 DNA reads TGTGCCAGCAGCGTAGAGGGGACAGGGTTATCAGGGGAGCTGTTTTTT. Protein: CASSVEGTGLSGELFF. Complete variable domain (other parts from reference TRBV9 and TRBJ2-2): DSGVTQTPKHLITATGQRVTLRCSPRSGDLSVYWYQQSLDQGLQFLIQYYNGEERAKGNILERFSAQQFPDLHSELNLSSLELGDSALYFCASSVEGTGLSGELFFGEGSRLTVL.

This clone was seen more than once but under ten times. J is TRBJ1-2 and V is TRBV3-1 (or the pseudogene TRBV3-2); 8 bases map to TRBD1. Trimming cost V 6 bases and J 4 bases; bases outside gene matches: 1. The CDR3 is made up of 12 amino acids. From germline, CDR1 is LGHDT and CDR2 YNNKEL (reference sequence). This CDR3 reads CASRQGGYGYTF. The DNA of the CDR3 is TGTGCCAGCAGACAGGGGGGCTATGGCTACACCTTC.

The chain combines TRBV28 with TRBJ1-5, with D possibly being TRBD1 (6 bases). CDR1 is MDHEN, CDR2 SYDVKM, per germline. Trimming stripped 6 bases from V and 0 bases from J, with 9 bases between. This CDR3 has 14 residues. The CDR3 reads CASRRTVSNQPQHF. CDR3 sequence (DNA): TGTGCCAGCAGGAGGACAGTTAGCAATCAGCCCCAGCATTTT.

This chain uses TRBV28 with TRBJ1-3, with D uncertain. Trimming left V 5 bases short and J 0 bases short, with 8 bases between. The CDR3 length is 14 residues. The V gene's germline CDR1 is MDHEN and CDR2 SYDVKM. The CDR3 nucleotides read TGTGCCAGCAGTCTCCTCCTCTCTGGAAACACCATATATTTT. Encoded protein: CASSLLLSGNTIYF.

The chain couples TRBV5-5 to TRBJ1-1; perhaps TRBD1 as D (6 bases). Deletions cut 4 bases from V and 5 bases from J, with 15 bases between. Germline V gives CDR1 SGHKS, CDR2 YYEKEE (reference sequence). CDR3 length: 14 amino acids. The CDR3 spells CASSLDQGITEAFF. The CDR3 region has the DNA TGTGCCAGCAGCCTGGATCAGGGGATAACTGAAGCTTTCTTT.

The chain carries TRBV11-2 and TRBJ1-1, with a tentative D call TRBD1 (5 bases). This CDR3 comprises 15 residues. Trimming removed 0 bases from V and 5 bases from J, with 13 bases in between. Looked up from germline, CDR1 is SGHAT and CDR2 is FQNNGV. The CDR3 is CASSLEGREGTEAFF. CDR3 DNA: TGTGCCAGCAGCTTAGAGGGCAGGGAGGGTACTGAAGCTTTCTTT.

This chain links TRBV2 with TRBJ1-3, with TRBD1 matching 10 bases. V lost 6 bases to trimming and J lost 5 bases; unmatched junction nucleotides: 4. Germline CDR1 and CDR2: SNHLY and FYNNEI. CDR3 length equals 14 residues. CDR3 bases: TGTGCCAGCAGCCTGGACAGGGGGAGAAACACCATATATTTT. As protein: CASSLDRGRNTIYF.

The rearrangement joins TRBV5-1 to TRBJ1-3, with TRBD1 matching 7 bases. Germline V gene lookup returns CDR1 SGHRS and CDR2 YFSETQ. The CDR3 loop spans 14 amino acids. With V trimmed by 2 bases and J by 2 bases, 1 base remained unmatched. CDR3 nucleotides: TGCGCCAGCAGCTTCCAGGGGGCTGGAAACACCATATATTTT. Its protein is CASSFQGAGNTIYF.

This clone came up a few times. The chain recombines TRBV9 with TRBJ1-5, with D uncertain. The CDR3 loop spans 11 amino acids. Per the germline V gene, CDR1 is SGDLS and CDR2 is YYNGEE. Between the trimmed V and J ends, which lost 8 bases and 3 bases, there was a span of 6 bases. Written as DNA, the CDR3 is TGTGCCAGTCTAAACAATCAGCCCCAGCATTTT. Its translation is CASLNNQPQHF.

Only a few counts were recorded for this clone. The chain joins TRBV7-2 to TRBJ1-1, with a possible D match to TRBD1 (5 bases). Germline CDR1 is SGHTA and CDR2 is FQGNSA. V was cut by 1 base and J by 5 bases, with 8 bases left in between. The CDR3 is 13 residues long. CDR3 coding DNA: TGTGCCAGCAGCTTAGACAGGCGGACTGAAGCTTTCTTT. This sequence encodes CASSLDRRTEAFF. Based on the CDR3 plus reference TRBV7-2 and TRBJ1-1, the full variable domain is GAGVSQSPSNKVTEKGKDVELRCDPISGHTALYWYRQSLGQGLEFLIYFQGNSAPDKSGLPSDRFSAERTGGSVSTLTIQRTQQEDSAVYLCASSLDRRTEAFFGQGTRLTVV.

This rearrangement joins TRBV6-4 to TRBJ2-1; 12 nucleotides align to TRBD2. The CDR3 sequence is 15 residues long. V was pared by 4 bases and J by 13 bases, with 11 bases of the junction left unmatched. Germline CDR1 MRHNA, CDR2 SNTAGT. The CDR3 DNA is TGTGCCAGCAGTGCTCGAACTAGCGGGGGGACTACACAGTTCTTC. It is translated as CASSARTSGGTTQFF.

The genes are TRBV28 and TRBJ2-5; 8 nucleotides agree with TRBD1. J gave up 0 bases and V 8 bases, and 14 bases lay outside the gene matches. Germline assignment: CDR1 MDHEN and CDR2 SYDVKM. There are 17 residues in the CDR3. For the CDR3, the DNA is TGTGCCAGCGGATGGGCCTGGGGACAGGATGACCAAGAGACCCAGTACTTC. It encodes CASGWAWGQDDQETQYF.

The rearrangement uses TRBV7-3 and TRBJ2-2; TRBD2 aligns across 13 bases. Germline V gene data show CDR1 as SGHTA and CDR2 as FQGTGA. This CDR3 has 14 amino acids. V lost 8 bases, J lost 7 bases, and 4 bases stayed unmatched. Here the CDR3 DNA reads TGTGCCAGCGGCCGGACTAGCGGGAGCGGGGAGCTGTTTTTT. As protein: CASGRTSGSGELFF.

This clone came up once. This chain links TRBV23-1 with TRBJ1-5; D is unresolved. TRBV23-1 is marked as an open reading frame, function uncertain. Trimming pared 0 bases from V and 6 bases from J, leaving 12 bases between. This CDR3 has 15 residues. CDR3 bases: TGCGCCAGCAGTCAATCTGAACCCAGCGGTCAGCCCCAGCATTTT. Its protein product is CASSQSEPSGQPQHF.

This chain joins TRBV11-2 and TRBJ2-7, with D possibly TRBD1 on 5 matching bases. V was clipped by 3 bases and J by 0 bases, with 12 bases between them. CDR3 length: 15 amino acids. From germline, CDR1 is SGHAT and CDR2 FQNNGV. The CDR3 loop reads CASSFSQDPSYEQYF. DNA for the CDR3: TGTGCCAGCAGCTTCTCACAGGACCCCTCCTACGAGCAGTACTTC. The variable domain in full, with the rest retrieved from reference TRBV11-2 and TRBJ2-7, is EAGVAQSPRYKIIEKRQSVAFWCNPISGHATLYWYQQILGQGPKLLIQFQNNGVVDDSQLPKDRFSAERLKGVDSTLKIQPAKLEDSAVYLCASSFSQDPSYEQYFGPGTRLTVT.

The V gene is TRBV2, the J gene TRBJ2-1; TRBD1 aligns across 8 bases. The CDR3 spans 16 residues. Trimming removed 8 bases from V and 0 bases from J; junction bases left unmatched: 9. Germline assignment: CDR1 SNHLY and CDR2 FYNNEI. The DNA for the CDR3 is TGTGCCAGCCGATCACAGGGGGGCTTCTCCTACAATGAGCAGTTCTTC. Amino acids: CASRSQGGFSYNEQFF.

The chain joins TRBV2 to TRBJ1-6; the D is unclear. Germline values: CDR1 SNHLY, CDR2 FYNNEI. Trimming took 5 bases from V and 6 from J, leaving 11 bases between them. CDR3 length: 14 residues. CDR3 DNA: TGTGCCAGCAGTTTAGGACTCTTTAATTCACCCCTCCACTTT. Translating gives CASSLGLFNSPLHF.